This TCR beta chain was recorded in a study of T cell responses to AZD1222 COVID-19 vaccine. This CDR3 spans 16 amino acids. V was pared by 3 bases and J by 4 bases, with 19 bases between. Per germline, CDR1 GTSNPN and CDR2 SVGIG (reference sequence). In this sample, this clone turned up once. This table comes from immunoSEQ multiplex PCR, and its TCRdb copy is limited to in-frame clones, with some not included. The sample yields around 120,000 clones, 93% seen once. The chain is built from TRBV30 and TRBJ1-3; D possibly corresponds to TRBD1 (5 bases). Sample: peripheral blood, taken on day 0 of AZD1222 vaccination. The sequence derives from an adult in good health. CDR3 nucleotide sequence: TGTGCCTGGAGCCTGGGGCAGGGAGGGATGGGAAACACCATATATTTT. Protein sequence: CAWSLGQGGMGNTIYF.